This TCR beta chain comes out of a study of CD8+CD57+ T cells in acquired aplastic anemia. At the level of the study: Sorting CD4+ and CD8+ cells gave DNA averaging roughly 3.2 ug. Healthy donor sequencing depth: 9.5 million to 10.8 million CD4+, under 14 million CD8+ reads.

Germline V lookup: CDR1 LNHDA, CDR2 SQIVND (reference sequence). CDR3 size: 13 residues. Trimming took 1 base from V and 10 from J, leaving 8 bases between them. According to the study, genomic DNA was the template for TCR beta VDJ and CDR3 profiling. TCRdb independently ran MiXCR on the reads; one entry per CDR3 protein. The sample includes more than 100,000 distinct CDR3 sequences, around two fifths of them seen just once. What was sequenced was sorted CD4+, CD8+, or CD8+CD57+ T cells (not recorded which) from PBMCs. The rearrangement links TRBV19 to TRBJ1-6, with D uncertain. The sequence derives from a human donor in good health, serving as a control. The CDR3: CASSIGPGSPLHF. The CDR3 nucleotides are TGTGCCAGTAGTATAGGCCCGGGATCACCCCTCCACTTT.